This T cell receptor (beta chain) was documented in a study of shared clonotypes between healthy human individuals. Regarding the study as a whole: Apart from blood, nothing was sampled; tissue repertoires likely differ.

Sequencing used immunoSEQ multiplex PCR; TCRdb keeps in-frame clones, though not all of them. This table has 400,000 or so clones, 90% to 97% appearing once. Trimming shortened V by 3 bases and J by 2 bases, and 11 bases separated the two germline ends. Germline assignment: CDR1 MDHEN and CDR2 SYDVKM. This CDR3 is 15 amino acids long. As to this clone: Its antigen is currently unknown.

The sample comprised memory CD8+ T cells sorted from blood. Subset described: CD45RO+ cells pooled with CCR7-negative TemRA cells. This rearrangement joins TRBV28 to TRBJ1-5, with a possible D match to TRBD1 (5 bases). The TCR originated in a man aged 30 to 45 in good health. CDR3 sequence (DNA): TGTGCCAGCAGTTTTGGGGCATGGGGCAATCAGCCCCAGCATTTT. Translated: CASSFGAWGNQPQHF.